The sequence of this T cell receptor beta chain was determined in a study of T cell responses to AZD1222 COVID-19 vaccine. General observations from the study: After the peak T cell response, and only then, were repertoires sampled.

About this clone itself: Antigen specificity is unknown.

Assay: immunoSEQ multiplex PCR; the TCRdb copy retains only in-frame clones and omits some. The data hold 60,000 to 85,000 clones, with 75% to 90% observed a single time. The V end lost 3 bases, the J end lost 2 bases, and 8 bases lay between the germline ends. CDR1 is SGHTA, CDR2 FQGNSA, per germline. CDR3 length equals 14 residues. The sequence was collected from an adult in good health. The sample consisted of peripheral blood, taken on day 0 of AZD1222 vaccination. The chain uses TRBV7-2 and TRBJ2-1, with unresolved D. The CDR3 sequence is CASSFGAPYNEQFF. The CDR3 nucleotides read TGTGCCAGCAGCTTTGGAGCGCCCTACAATGAGCAGTTCTTC.